This TCR beta chain is drawn from a study of cytomegalovirus exposure and HLA in healthy donors. Study findings and constraints: CMV serostatus was the only immune exposure information that was available. Most TCR beta V segments were productive about 87% or about 30% of the time in an earlier analysis. The listing of about 150 TCR beta chains classed them as cytomegalovirus-associated.

A note on this clone: Its antigen is currently unknown.

PCR used 60 Vbeta primers and 13 Jbeta primers. Assay used: immunoSEQ multiplex PCR; TCRdb lists only in-frame clones, some missing. The sample lists about 150,000 clones, roughly 80% occurring once. Germline CDR1 reads SNHLY; CDR2 reads FYNNEI. This CDR3 contains 15 residues. Unmatched junction bases numbered 7, after V lost 4 bases and J lost 5 bases. Donors had nominal health at sampling but likely had unrecorded immune exposures. The TCR sequence derives from a man aged 18 to 30 in good health and CMV-seronegative. The sequencing input was PBMCs. V and J are TRBV2 and TRBJ1-5; TRBD1 agrees at 8 bases. CDR3 bases: TGTGCCAGCAGTGGGCGGGAGACAGGGGATCAGCCCCAGCATTTT. This encodes CASSGRETGDQPQHF. The complete variable domain, with remaining parts taken from reference TRBV2 and TRBJ1-5, reads EPEVTQTPSHQVTQMGQEVILRCVPISNHLYFYWYRQILGQKVEFLVSFYNNEISEKSEIFDDQFSVERPDGSNFTLKIRSTKLEDSAMYFCASSGRETGDQPQHFGDGTRLSIL.